The 10 T cell receptor beta chains reported below all come from one sample, sequenced in a study of T cells in Graves' hyperthyroidism and ophthalmopathy. RNA transcripts yielded amplified TCR beta CDR3 regions. The HTBI primer set drove a first-round RT-PCR of the TCR CDR3. TCRdb reprocessed the multiplex PCR reads via MiXCR and lists one record per CDR3 protein. This table holds fewer than 400,000 distinct CDR3 sequences, 15% to 18% found once. Sequenced material: blood. The receptors shown here come from a woman aged 18-30 years with Graves' hyperthyroidism that later progressed to Graves' ophthalmopathy.

Many counts were recorded for this clonotype. This chain joins TRBV11-2 and TRBJ2-7; TRBD2 matches at 11 bases. The ends lost 4 bases at V and 4 bases at J; junction bases unmatched: 6. Germline CDR1 reads SGHAT; CDR2 reads FQNNGV. The CDR3 is made up of 15 amino acids. CDR3 residues: CASSSPLAGEYEQYF. The CDR3 coding sequence is TGTGCCAGCAGCTCCCCACTAGCGGGAGAATACGAGCAGTACTTC.

This clonotype has a handful of counts. V usage is TRBV4-3 and J usage is TRBJ2-2; 10 bases match TRBD2. Per germline, CDR1 LGHNA and CDR2 YSLEER. The CDR3 extends over 17 amino acids. V was pared by 3 bases and J by 0 bases, with 4 bases of the junction left unmatched. The CDR3 here is CASSHFTSGTNTGELFF. The CDR3 nucleotides read TGCGCCAGCAGCCACTTTACTAGCGGGACGAACACCGGGGAGCTGTTTTTT.

This clonotype was found many times. The chain joins TRBV6-1 to TRBJ1-1; TRBD1 matches at 8 bases. This CDR3 is built from 13 residues. Germline trimming cut 6 bases from V and 4 bases from J; bases unmatched to any gene: 4. The V gene's germline CDR1 is MNHNS and CDR2 SASEGT. The CDR3 spells CASRETGGTEAFF. The CDR3 DNA reads as TGTGCCAGCAGAGAAACAGGGGGCACTGAAGCTTTCTTT.

There are many counts of this clonotype. V usage is TRBV7-9 and J usage is TRBJ2-4, with a possible D match to TRBD1 (5 bases). The CDR3 is made up of 14 amino acids. The ends were cut back, 1 base at V and 5 bases at J, with 9 bases in the middle. The germline V gene has CDR1 SEHNR and CDR2 FQNEAQ (reference sequence). CDR3 protein: CASSLVDKQNIQYF. The CDR3, as DNA: TGTGCCAGCAGCTTAGTGGACAAACAAAACATTCAGTACTTC.

This clonotype was counted ten times or more. One end of the junction fails to match germline, which may point to a read error. The chain recombines TRBV7-9 with TRBJ1-5; the D gene is possibly TRBD1 (6 bases). The CDR3 loop spans 13 amino acids. The germline V gene has CDR1 SEHNR and CDR2 FQNEAQ (reference sequence). CDR3: CASSLGGDQPQHF. The CDR3 DNA follows: TGTGCCAGCAGTTTAGGGGGGGATCAGCCCCAGCATTTT.

The table lists this clonotype with many counts. This rearrangement joins TRBV12-3 or TRBV12-4 to TRBJ2-5; TRBD2 matches 9 bases. This CDR3 has 15 residues. Germline trimming cut 6 bases from V and 2 bases from J; bases unmatched to any gene: 7. The CDR3 region has the DNA TGTGCCAGCAGCTCAGGACTAGCGACACAAGAGACCCAGTACTTC. It encodes CASSSGLATQETQYF.

The rearrangement links TRBV14 to TRBJ2-7, with D uncertain. This CDR3 is built from 16 residues. CDR1 and CDR2 (germline): SGHDN, FVKESK. V was clipped by 0 bases and J by 1 base, with 13 bases between them. The CDR3 region is CASSQEFGSYSYEQYF. CDR3 DNA: TGTGCCAGCAGCCAAGAGTTCGGGTCCTATTCCTACGAGCAGTACTTC.

This clonotype has just one count. The chain recombines TRBV19 with TRBJ1-1, with 9 bases fitting TRBD1. V dropped 6 bases and J dropped 6; count of bases not matched to a gene: 5. Germline loops: CDR1 LNHDA, CDR2 SQIVND (reference sequence). This CDR3 region has 13 residues. CDR3 nucleotide sequence: TGTGCCAGTAGCGACACAGGGGGCGCTGAAGCTTTCTTT. It translates to CASSDTGGAEAFF.

This chain uses TRBV4-2 with TRBJ2-7; D is ambiguous. CDR1 and CDR2 from the germline V gene are LGHNA and YNFKEQ. Trimming removed 0 bases at V and 7 bases at J, with 4 bases between. CDR3 size: 11 residues. This CDR3 is CASSQDSEQYF. The DNA of the CDR3 is TGTGCCAGCAGCCAAGACAGTGAGCAGTACTTC.

The chain carries TRBV24-1 and TRBJ2-3, with D possibly matching TRBD2 (6 bases). Germline V gene sequence: CDR1 KGHDR, CDR2 SFDVKD. The V gene lost 3 bases and the J gene lost 2 bases, with 14 bases spanning the gap. This CDR3 has 16 amino acids. CDR3 amino acids: CATSDTPGANTDTQYF. The CDR3, as DNA: TGTGCCACCAGTGATACCCCGGGAGCTAACACAGATACGCAGTATTTT.